The source of this TCR beta chain is a study of cytomegalovirus exposure and HLA in healthy donors. Turning to the study itself: From donors who were HLA-typed, an early data release held 75 million to 85 million unique TCRs.

The CDR3 is 16 residues long. Germline V gene data show CDR1 as MGHRA and CDR2 as YSYEKL. J gave up 0 bases and V 1 base, and 2 bases lay outside the gene matches. The PCR made use of 60 Vbeta and 13 Jbeta primers. Original processing methods: Per a later analysis, the number of unique TCR beta chains was roughly 87 million, of which 10 million to 11 million were shared. Assay: immunoSEQ multiplex PCR; the TCRdb copy retains only in-frame clones and omits some. V, J and clone size are taken as reported in that table, and D and trimming were inferred from the DNA itself. This table has some 100,000 clones, around 70% appearing once.

The clonotype was recovered from a woman between 50 and 59 years old in good health and CMV-seropositive. Sequencing was performed on PBMCs. The chain has TRBV4-1 and TRBJ1-4; 7 bases are a match to TRBD1. Here the CDR3 DNA reads TGCGCCAGCAGCCAAGGACAGGGCCCAACTAATGAAAAACTGTTTTTT. It yields the protein CASSQGQGPTNEKLFF.